This T cell receptor (beta chain) was sequenced for a study of shared clonotypes between healthy human individuals. Study-wide points: Estimated richness values were generally larger in naive subsets than in memory subsets.

The authors ran the assay at deep level. Some clones are missing from TCRdb's copy, which holds only in-frame ones; the method was immunoSEQ multiplex PCR. The sample shows roughly 1,600,000 clones, just under 99% of them seen only once. V was pared by 3 bases and J by 5 bases, with 11 bases of the junction left unmatched. The CDR3 sequence is 16 residues long. From germline, CDR1 is SNHLY and CDR2 FYNNEI. HIV-negative, healthy adults without recent acute infections or vaccinations were the donors. About this clone itself: Its antigen is unidentified.

The chain combines TRBV2 with TRBJ2-3, with 7 bases fitting TRBD2. The source is a young man in good health. The sequenced material came from naive CD4+ T cells sorted from blood. Subset here: CD45RA+ positively selected. The CDR3 is CASSEETSRSQDTQYF. The CDR3 DNA is TGTGCCAGCAGTGAGGAGACTAGCAGGTCTCAAGATACGCAGTATTTT.